The clone carrying this T cell receptor (beta chain) was seen a handful of times. Its specificity is not known. The germline V and J ends were trimmed by 0 bases and 9 bases, with 12 bases remaining between them. This CDR3 contains 14 residues. Germline CDR1 reads MNHEY; CDR2 reads SVGEGT. The source of the sample is a study of T-cell reconstitution after alpha-beta-depleted transplantation in children. During its preparation, the TCRbeta library received unique molecular identifiers. TCRdb fed the PCR reads into MiXCR, producing one record per CDR3 protein. The repertoire holds hundreds of thousands of distinct CDR3 sequences, with 16% as singletons. Study-wide results and caveats: At day 60, the high TCRbeta diversity found in some patients originated from recipient T cells and thymic progenitors that had survived. T-cell counts and diversity at one year following transplant were attributed mainly to newly produced T cells. About two months after transplant, alpha-beta T cells reportedly came from several hundred expanded graft clones.

V gene TRBV6-2 or TRBV6-3 combines with J gene TRBJ2-1, with D unresolved. The receptor's source is a male patient between 5 and 17 years old who had a stem cell transplant for acute lymphoblastic leukemia, so the T cells may come from the graft donor. This material consisted of PBMCs, mostly from graft donor cells, taken 360 days after TCRalphabeta/CD19-depleted stem cell transplant. The chain's CDR3 is CASSYSGSVGEQFF. The CDR3 region has the DNA TGTGCCAGCAGTTACTCGGGTTCTGTGGGTGAGCAGTTCTTC.